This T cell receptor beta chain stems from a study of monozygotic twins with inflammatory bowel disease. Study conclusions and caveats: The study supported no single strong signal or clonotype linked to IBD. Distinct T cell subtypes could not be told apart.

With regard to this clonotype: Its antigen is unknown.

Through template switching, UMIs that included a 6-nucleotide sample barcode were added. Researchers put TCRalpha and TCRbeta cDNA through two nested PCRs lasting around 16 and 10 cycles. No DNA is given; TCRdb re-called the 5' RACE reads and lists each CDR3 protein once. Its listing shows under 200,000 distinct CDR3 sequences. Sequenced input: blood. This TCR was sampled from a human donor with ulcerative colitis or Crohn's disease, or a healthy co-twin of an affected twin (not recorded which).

CDR3 amino acids: CASRGGSGRVIETQYF. The V call is TRBV4-2, the J call TRBJ2-5; TCRdb picks TRBD2, but there is no DNA to check that call. The CDR3 has 16 amino acids. Germline values: CDR1 LGHNA, CDR2 YNFKEQ.